This T cell receptor (beta chain) was sequenced for a study of blood T cell repertoires in COVID-19. Study details: The origin of the acute and convalescent COVID-19 samples was the United States, Italy and Spain. T cells, B-cell-depleted T cells, or PBMCs supplied cDNA or gDNA.

This clone showed up just once. Original methodology: Estimated nucleated cell counts came from reference gene primer amplification. The repertoire was sequenced with immunoSEQ multiplex PCR; TCRdb's copy has only in-frame clones and lacks some. The V and J calls and the clone size are those of that table, but D and trimming were determined from the DNA. The repertoire has roughly 250,000 clones, about 89% of them found once; the top ten carry approximately 2.3%. Sample: peripheral blood. The receptor's source is a woman between 45 and 65 years old with acute or convalescent COVID-19.

CDR3 amino acids: CASSEDLYGYTF. Written as DNA, the CDR3 is TGTGCCAGCAGTGAGGACTTGTATGGCTACACCTTC. V usage is TRBV2 and J usage is TRBJ1-2; the D is unclear. The CDR3 is 12 residues long. Germline CDR1 and CDR2: SNHLY and FYNNEI. V lost 3 bases to trimming and J lost 5 bases, with 7 bases between them.